These 27 T cell receptor beta chains were all obtained from the same sample, sequenced in a study of blood T cell repertoires in COVID-19. Generated by immunoSEQ multiplex PCR, the TCRdb table keeps only in-frame clones and is missing some. The data show about 140,000 clones, with more than 80% seen just once and 5% to 7.5% held by the top ten. Sequencing used peripheral blood. The origin of the receptors is a human donor in a cohort sampled during active COVID-19.

The J gene is TRBJ1-2, the V gene TRBV6-1; D gene uncertain. The CDR3 runs to 14 residues. V was pared by 2 bases and J by 4 bases, with 11 bases between. Germline V lookup: CDR1 MNHNS, CDR2 SASEGT. The CDR3 loop reads CASSETWQVYGYTF. CDR3 DNA: TGTGCCAGCAGTGAAACTTGGCAGGTCTATGGCTACACCTTC.

In nucleotides, the CDR3 is TGTGCCAGCAGTTTCCGGACAGTCTCCTATAATTCACCCCTCCACTTT. Amino acid sequence: CASSFRTVSYNSPLHF. The chain employs TRBV27 and TRBJ1-6, with D possibly matching TRBD1 (6 bases). Trimming took 3 bases from V and 0 from J, leaving 9 bases between them. Germline V gene lookup returns CDR1 MNHEY and CDR2 SMNVEV (reference sequence). This CDR3 is 16 amino acids long.

This clone was recorded a few times. This chain links TRBV15 with TRBJ2-7; D is ambiguous. Germline V gene sequence: CDR1 LNHNV, CDR2 YYDKDF (reference sequence). The CDR3 has 14 amino acids. V was clipped by 1 base and J by 0 bases, with 7 bases between them. DNA for the CDR3: TGTGCCACCAGCAGAGGTCGAGACTCCTACGAGCAGTACTTC. It specifies CATSRGRDSYEQYF.

This clone appeared once. The chain couples TRBV3-1 (or the pseudogene TRBV3-2) to TRBJ1-2; no definite D call. Germline values: CDR1 LGHDT, CDR2 YNNKEL (reference sequence). The V gene lost 1 base and the J gene lost 4 bases, with 13 bases spanning the gap. The CDR3 is 15 residues long. The CDR3 nucleotides are TGTGCCAGCAGCCAAGTAGGCAGCGACTTCTATGGCTACACCTTC. Amino acids: CASSQVGSDFYGYTF.

The chain is built from TRBV13 and TRBJ2-3, with TRBD2 matching 7 bases. V was pared by 0 bases and J by 9 bases, with 18 bases of the junction left unmatched. The CDR3 has 18 amino acids. The germline V gene has CDR1 PRHDT and CDR2 FYEKMQ (reference sequence). This CDR3 is CASSLGLSTSWPPNTQYF. CDR3 coding DNA: TGTGCCAGCAGCTTAGGGCTCTCGACTAGCTGGCCCCCTAACACGCAGTATTTT.

V is TRBV29-1 and J is TRBJ2-5; 7 nucleotides line up with TRBD1. V gave up 6 bases and J gave up 4 bases; unmatched junction bases: 14. Germline values: CDR1 SQVTM, CDR2 ANQGSEA. This CDR3 has 15 residues. For the CDR3, the DNA is TGCAGCGTGACACCCGAGGGGGCACGGGTAGAGACCCAGTACTTC. It is translated as CSVTPEGARVETQYF.

The genes are TRBV7-3 and TRBJ2-3, with 15 bases fitting TRBD2. CDR3 length equals 16 residues. V shed 5 bases and J 5 bases; nucleotides not matched to a gene: 5. From germline, CDR1 is SGHTA and CDR2 FQGTGA. This CDR3 is CASSPGLAGGQDTQYF. DNA of the CDR3: TGTGCCAGCAGCCCCGGACTAGCGGGGGGGCAAGATACGCAGTATTTT. Full variable domain (rest looked up from reference TRBV7-3 and TRBJ2-3): GAGVSQTPSNKVTEKGKYVELRCDPISGHTALYWYRQSLGQGPEFLIYFQGTGAADDSGLPNDRFFAVRPEGSVSTLKIQRTERGDSAVYLCASSPGLAGGQDTQYFGPGTRLTVL.

This clone was seen only a few times. This chain links TRBV6-6 with TRBJ1-1; TRBD1 agrees at 7 bases. Germline V gene data show CDR1 as MNHNY and CDR2 as SVGAGI (reference sequence). This CDR3 has 16 amino acids. V shed 2 bases, J shed 0 bases, and the junction held 6 bases outside the gene matches. DNA of the CDR3: TGTGCCAGCAGTTACACCCACAGGGGTATGAACACTGAAGCTTTCTTT. It codes for CASSYTHRGMNTEAFF.

This clone appeared once. The chain recombines TRBV4-1 with TRBJ2-5; 8 bases map to TRBD2. Germline V gene lookup returns CDR1 MGHRA and CDR2 YSYEKL. The CDR3 extends over 17 amino acids. J was trimmed by 5 bases and V by 0 bases; bases with no gene match: 11. The CDR3 DNA reads as TGCGCCAGCAGCCAAGACGTTCCCGGGGGGGCCGGGGAGACCCAGTACTTC. Translation: CASSQDVPGGAGETQYF.

V and J are TRBV29-1 and TRBJ2-1; 11 nucleotides line up with TRBD2. The CDR3 covers 12 residues. V lost 7 bases and J lost 6; bases outside the gene matches: 2. Germline V gives CDR1 SQVTM, CDR2 ANQGSEA. The CDR3 DNA is TGCAGCGCTGGGACTAGCGGCAATGAGCAGTTCTTC. Its translation: CSAGTSGNEQFF.

The chain joins TRBV9 to TRBJ1-4; possible D gene TRBD1, 5 bases. Germline CDR1 SGDLS, CDR2 YYNGEE. Trimming took off 0 bases at V and 0 bases at J, with 6 bases between the two ends. CDR3 length: 15 amino acids. The CDR3 spells CASSVGGATNEKLFF. CDR3 DNA sequence: TGTGCCAGCAGCGTAGGGGGGGCAACTAATGAAAAACTGTTTTTT.

The chain uses TRBV20-1 and TRBJ2-5; TRBD1 agrees at 7 bases. Trimming at V came to 4 bases and at J to 10 bases, leaving 6 bases not matched to a gene. CDR3 size: 11 residues. Germline V CDR1 and CDR2: DFQATT, SNEGSKA (reference sequence). The CDR3 reads CSAKTGDNQYF. The CDR3 DNA follows: TGCAGTGCTAAAACAGGGGACAACCAGTACTTC.

The rearrangement uses TRBV7-3 and TRBJ1-1; 7 positions match TRBD1. This CDR3 region has 13 residues. The trim removed 5 bases at V and 5 bases at J, leaving 5 bases unmatched. Germline V CDR1 and CDR2: SGHTA, FQGTGA. In DNA, the CDR3 is TGTGCCAGCAGCCCGACAGGGATAACTGAAGCTTTCTTT. This codes for CASSPTGITEAFF.

This clone appeared a few times. The J gene is TRBJ2-7, the V gene TRBV29-1; D not resolved. V lost 4 bases and J 5 bases, leaving 15 bases between the germline ends. Germline V gene sequence: CDR1 SQVTM, CDR2 ANQGSEA. This CDR3 has 13 residues. The CDR3 nucleotides read TGCAGCGTTGTGTCGCCTCTAACCCACGAGCAGTACTTC. Its translation is CSVVSPLTHEQYF.

This chain connects TRBV5-1 to TRBJ2-7, with 8 positions matching TRBD2. CDR1 SGHRS and CDR2 YFSETQ come from the germline V gene. V lost 0 bases, J lost 0 bases, and 2 bases stayed unmatched. This CDR3 contains 15 residues. CDR3 protein: CASSLAGGGSYEQYF. The CDR3 DNA is TGCGCCAGCAGCTTGGCCGGGGGGGGCTCCTACGAGCAGTACTTC.

The chain couples TRBV9 to TRBJ2-3; 8 bases are shared with TRBD2. This CDR3 is built from 14 residues. Germline CDR1 SGDLS, CDR2 YYNGEE. V gave up 5 bases and J gave up 6 bases; unmatched junction bases: 8. CDR3 sequence: CASSEGGGSDTQYF. In nucleotides, the CDR3 is TGTGCCAGCAGTGAGGGCGGGGGGAGCGATACGCAGTATTTT.

A few counts support this clone. The chain employs TRBV27 and TRBJ2-2; 8 bases are a match to TRBD1. J was trimmed by 5 bases and V by 2 bases; bases with no gene match: 13. Germline V lookup: CDR1 MNHEY, CDR2 SMNVEV (reference sequence). The CDR3 spans 18 residues. The CDR3, as DNA: TGTGCCAGCAGTTTAAAGGGGGTGGCAGGGGGCTTAACCGGGGAGCTGTTTTTT. The encoded protein is CASSLKGVAGGLTGELFF.

The chain joins TRBV6-5 to TRBJ1-1; D unresolved. Germline V gene data show CDR1 as MNHEY and CDR2 as SVGAGI. The CDR3 has 13 amino acids. The ends were cut back, 8 bases at V and 4 bases at J, with 14 bases in the middle. DNA for the CDR3: TGTGCCAGCGCACGACTTTTGGTCACTGAAGCTTTCTTT. Translating it yields CASARLLVTEAFF.

The gene calls are TRBV5-1 and TRBJ2-2, with a weak D call TRBD2 (6 bases). The CDR3 has 15 residues. The V end was cut by 0 bases, the J end by 3 bases, with 9 bases between. Looked up from germline, CDR1 is SGHRS and CDR2 is YFSETQ. CDR3 residues: CASSLGGADTGELFF. Here the CDR3 DNA reads TGCGCCAGCAGCTTGGGCGGGGCTGACACCGGGGAGCTGTTTTTT.

The J gene is TRBJ2-2, the V gene TRBV2; D remains unclear. The germline gives CDR1 SNHLY, CDR2 FYNNEI. The ends were cut back, 2 bases at V and 4 bases at J, with 5 bases in the middle. The CDR3 runs 13 residues. The CDR3 nucleotides are TGTGCCAGCAGTGAAATCGTCACCGGGGAGCTGTTTTTT. This translates into CASSEIVTGELFF. The full variable domain, in which reference TRBV2 and TRBJ2-2 provide the parts outside the CDR3, is EPEVTQTPSHQVTQMGQEVILRCVPISNHLYFYWYRQILGQKVEFLVSFYNNEISEKSEIFDDQFSVERPDGSNFTLKIRSTKLEDSAMYFCASSEIVTGELFFGEGSRLTVL.

This chain uses TRBV6-5 with TRBJ2-7; 9 bases fit TRBD1. Germline V lookup: CDR1 MNHEY, CDR2 SVGAGI. The CDR3 is 14 amino acids. Trimming at V came to 2 bases and at J to 6 bases, leaving 5 bases not matched to a gene. The CDR3 region is CASSYGTGLGEQYF. As DNA, the CDR3 is TGTGCCAGCAGTTACGGGACAGGGTTGGGCGAGCAGTACTTC.

Note on this clone: An end of the junction does not agree with germline; a read error may underlie this. V is TRBV2 and J is TRBJ1-2; 9 bases align to TRBD1. This CDR3 has 13 amino acids. Germline CDR1 reads SNHLY; CDR2 reads FYNNEI. The CDR3 protein is CASSEGTGLGYTF. The CDR3 nucleotides read TGTGCCAGCAGCGAAGGGACAGGGCTTGGCTACACCTTC.

This sequence joins TRBV7-3 and TRBJ2-3; TRBD2 agrees at 8 bases. V shed 5 bases and J 4 bases; nucleotides not matched to a gene: 14. The CDR3 sequence is 17 residues long. Germline V gene data show CDR1 as SGHTA and CDR2 as FQGTGA. CDR3 in amino acids: CASSPLGAGGLADTQYF. For the CDR3, the DNA is TGTGCCAGCAGCCCCTTGGGGGCGGGGGGCTTGGCAGATACGCAGTATTTT.

This chain uses TRBV3-1 (or the pseudogene TRBV3-2) with TRBJ2-4; D may be TRBD1 (6 bases). CDR1 LGHDT and CDR2 YNNKEL come from the germline V gene (reference sequence). Trimming removed 7 bases at V and 4 bases at J, with 20 bases between. The CDR3 has 16 amino acids. As DNA, the CDR3 is TGTGCCAGCACCACGGGACATTCAGCCCCTAAAAACATTCAGTACTTC. Encoded protein: CASTTGHSAPKNIQYF.

This clone has only one observation. The V call is TRBV6-2 or TRBV6-3, the J call TRBJ2-1; 8 bases fit TRBD2. CDR3 length: 16 residues. V shed 2 bases, J shed 10 bases, and the junction held 13 bases outside the gene matches. In germline, CDR1 is MNHEY, CDR2 SVGEGT. The CDR3 here is CASSYAFSGATIEQFF. CDR3 DNA: TGTGCCAGCAGTTACGCTTTTAGCGGGGCAACAATAGAGCAGTTCTTC.

This chain uses TRBV6-2 or TRBV6-3 with TRBJ1-5, with 8 bases aligning to TRBD1. The CDR3 length is 14 residues. Germline V gene lookup returns CDR1 MNHEY and CDR2 SVGEGT. V dropped 8 bases and J dropped 1; count of bases not matched to a gene: 4. Here the CDR3 reads CASGRQGSNQPQHF. CDR3 DNA sequence: TGTGCCAGCGGCCGACAGGGGAGCAATCAGCCCCAGCATTTT.

On this clone: The sample contains more than one DNA sequence encoding this CDR3. The V and J genes are TRBV5-1 and TRBJ2-5, with 7 bases fitting TRBD1. Per the germline V gene, CDR1 is SGHRS and CDR2 is YFSETQ. This CDR3 is built from 13 residues. J gave up 3 bases and V 4 bases, and 3 bases lay outside the gene matches. The CDR3 loop is CASSPGTEETQYF. CDR3 bases: TGCGCCAGCAGCCCCGGGACAGAAGAGACCCAGTACTTC.